This T cell receptor beta chain was sequenced during a study of naive and memory T cell subsets. A few counts support this clonotype. An oligonucleotide containing a UMI was ligated to the 3' end of TCR cDNA. Adult healthy volunteers gave 2.5 ml peripheral blood for whole-blood RNA. Amplification of ligated cDNA took four PCR rounds with SP2 and nested alpha and beta constant primers. TCRdb called the 5' RACE reads again in MiXCR, with one record for every CDR3 protein. The sample yields tens of thousands of distinct CDR3 sequences, approximately 6.6% seen once. Trimming stripped 8 bases from V and 0 bases from J, with 10 bases between. The length of the CDR3 is 13 residues. Germline assignment: CDR1 SNHLY and CDR2 FYNNEI.

The TCR sequence derives from a male donor in good health. V gene TRBV2 combines with J gene TRBJ2-5, with unresolved D. The CDR3 is CASGIMYQETQYF. Written as DNA, the CDR3 is TGTGCCAGCGGGATAATGTACCAAGAGACCCAGTACTTC.